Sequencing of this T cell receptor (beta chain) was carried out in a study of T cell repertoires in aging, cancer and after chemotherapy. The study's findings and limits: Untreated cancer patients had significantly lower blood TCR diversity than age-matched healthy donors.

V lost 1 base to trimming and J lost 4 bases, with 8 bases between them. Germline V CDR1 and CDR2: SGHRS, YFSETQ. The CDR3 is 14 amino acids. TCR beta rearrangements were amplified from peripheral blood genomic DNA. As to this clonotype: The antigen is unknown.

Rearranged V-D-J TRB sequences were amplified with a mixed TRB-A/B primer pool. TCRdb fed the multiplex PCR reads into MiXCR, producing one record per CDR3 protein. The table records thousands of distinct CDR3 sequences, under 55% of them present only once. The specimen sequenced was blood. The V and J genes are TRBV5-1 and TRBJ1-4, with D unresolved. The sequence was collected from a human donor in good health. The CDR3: CASSLWQDNEKLFF. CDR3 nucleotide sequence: TGCGCCAGCAGCTTGTGGCAAGATAATGAAAAACTGTTTTTT.